Listed below are T cell receptor beta chains from one sample, sequenced in a study of monozygotic twins with inflammatory bowel disease. TCRdb re-called the 5' RACE reads and shows each CDR3 protein once, DNA omitted. This sample contains 70,000 to 95,000 distinct CDR3 sequences. Material for sequencing was blood. The source of these receptors is a human donor with ulcerative colitis or Crohn's disease, or a healthy co-twin of an affected twin (not recorded which). Each CDR3 is given with its conserved first and last residue. Fields, in order: J gene, V gene, clone size, CDR3 protein. Not every row has a clone size; where given, it reads once, few, many or a size class.

TRBJ2-1,TRBV4-1,.,CASSQVLASEQFF
TRBJ1-5,TRBV20-1,.,CSARATPGQSNQPQHF
TRBJ2-7,TRBV21-1,.,CASSNRGPVPPYEQYF
TRBJ2-1,TRBV4-1,.,CASSQGLAAYNEQFF
TRBJ1-1,TRBV5-1,.,CASSFLGGTEAFF
TRBJ2-2,TRBV6-1,.,CASSEVWGANTGELFF
TRBJ2-5,TRBV20-1,.,CSARRTGETQYF
TRBJ1-3,TRBV10-3,.,CAIKRVGAGNTIYF
TRBJ1-2,TRBV7-8,.,CASSFDGGGYGYTF
TRBJ2-1,TRBV20-1,.,CSARKDRDGGNEQFF
TRBJ2-5,TRBV6-6,.,CASSLTNTQETQYF
TRBJ2-1,TRBV7-3,.,CASSSGTHPNEQFF
TRBJ1-3,TRBV10-3,.,CATGTLRSGNTIYF
TRBJ2-5,TRBV6-5,medium-sized,CASSYVSGRKTQYF
TRBJ2-2,TRBV19,.,CASAGTGDTGELFF
TRBJ2-7,TRBV6-9,.,CASSYSRWITSYEQYF
TRBJ1-5,TRBV6-1,.,CASRWDGYSNQPQHF
TRBJ2-1,TRBV12-3/TRBV12-4,.,CASSLPRLAGAINEQFF
TRBJ1-1,TRBV7-2,.,CASSPGGKWNTEAFF
TRBJ2-1,TRBV6-5,.,CASSYLSRREHEQFF
TRBJ2-7,TRBV5-1,.,CASSLGTGNYYEQYF
TRBJ2-1,TRBV11-2,.,CASRALGGFVEQFF
TRBJ1-6,TRBV5-1,.,CASRPDPASSYNSPLHF
TRBJ1-2,TRBV3-1,.,CASSQDLRSPGHGYTF
TRBJ1-5,TRBV24-1,.,CATSGPNQPQHF
TRBJ2-3,TRBV20-1,.,CSAGRSGAQYF
TRBJ1-6,TRBV27,.,CASSLLSGNSPLHF
TRBJ2-3,TRBV14,.,CASSQLGTETDTQYF
TRBJ1-4,TRBV11-2,.,CASSLQRQGNPPNEKLFF
TRBJ2-1,TRBV6-6,.,CASSWGQGADEQFF
TRBJ2-2,TRBV20-1,.,CSARTGSVNTGELFF
TRBJ2-7,TRBV7-2,.,CASSPSGGSSYEQYF
TRBJ1-2,TRBV18,.,CASSSWTGEVNGYTF